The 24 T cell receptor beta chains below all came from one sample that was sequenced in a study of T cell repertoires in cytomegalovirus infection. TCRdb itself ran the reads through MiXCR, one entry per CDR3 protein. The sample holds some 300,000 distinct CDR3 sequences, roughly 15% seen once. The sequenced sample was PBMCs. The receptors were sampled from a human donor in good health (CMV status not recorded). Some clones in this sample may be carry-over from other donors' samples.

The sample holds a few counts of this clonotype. CDR3 amino acids: CASSPRDRKLKLFF. CDR3 bases: TGTGCCAGCAGTCCCCGGGACAGAAAGCTAAAACTGTTTTTT. The chain links TRBV12-3 or TRBV12-4 to TRBJ1-4; TRBD1 matches at 7 bases. Trimming removed 5 bases from V and 10 bases from J; junction bases left unmatched: 10. This CDR3 is 14 amino acids long.

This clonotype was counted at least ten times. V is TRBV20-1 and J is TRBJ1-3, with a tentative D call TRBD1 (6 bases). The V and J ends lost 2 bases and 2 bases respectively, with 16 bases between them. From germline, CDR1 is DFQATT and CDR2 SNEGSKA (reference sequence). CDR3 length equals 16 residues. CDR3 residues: CSARPSGTTTGNTIYF. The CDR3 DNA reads TGCAGTGCTAGACCCTCCGGGACAACGACTGGAAACACCATATATTTT.

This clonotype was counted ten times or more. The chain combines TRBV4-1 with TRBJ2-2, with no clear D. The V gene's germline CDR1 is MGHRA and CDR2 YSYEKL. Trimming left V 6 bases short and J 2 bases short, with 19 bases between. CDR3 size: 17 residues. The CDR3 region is CASSLTLQIFNTGELFF. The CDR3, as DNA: TGCGCCAGCAGTCTAACCCTCCAGATTTTTAACACCGGGGAGCTGTTTTTT.

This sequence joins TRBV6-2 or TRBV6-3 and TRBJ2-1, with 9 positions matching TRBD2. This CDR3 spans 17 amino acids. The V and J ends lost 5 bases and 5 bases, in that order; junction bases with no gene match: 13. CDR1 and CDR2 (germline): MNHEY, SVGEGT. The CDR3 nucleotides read TGTGCCAGCAGTGACGGGCTAGCGGGAATATTCGACAATGAGCAGTTCTTC. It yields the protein CASSDGLAGIFDNEQFF.

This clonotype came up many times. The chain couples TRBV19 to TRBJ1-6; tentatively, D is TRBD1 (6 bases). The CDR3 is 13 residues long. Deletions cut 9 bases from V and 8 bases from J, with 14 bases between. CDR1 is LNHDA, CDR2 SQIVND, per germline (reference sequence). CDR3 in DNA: TGTGCCAGCCAGCAGGGGAATGATTCACCCCTCCACTTT. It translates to CASQQGNDSPLHF.

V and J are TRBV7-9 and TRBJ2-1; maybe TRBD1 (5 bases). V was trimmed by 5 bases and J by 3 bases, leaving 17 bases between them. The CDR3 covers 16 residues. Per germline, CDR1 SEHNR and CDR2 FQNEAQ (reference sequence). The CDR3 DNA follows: TGTGCCAGCAGCCTCGCAGGGTTGGGGTTCTACAATGAGCAGTTCTTC. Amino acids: CASSLAGLGFYNEQFF.

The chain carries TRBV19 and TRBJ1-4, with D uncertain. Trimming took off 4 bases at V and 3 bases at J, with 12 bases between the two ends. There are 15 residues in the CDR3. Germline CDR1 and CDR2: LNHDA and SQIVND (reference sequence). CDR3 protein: CASSNFAAANEKLFF. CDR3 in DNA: TGTGCCAGTAGTAATTTCGCGGCAGCTAATGAAAAACTGTTTTTT.

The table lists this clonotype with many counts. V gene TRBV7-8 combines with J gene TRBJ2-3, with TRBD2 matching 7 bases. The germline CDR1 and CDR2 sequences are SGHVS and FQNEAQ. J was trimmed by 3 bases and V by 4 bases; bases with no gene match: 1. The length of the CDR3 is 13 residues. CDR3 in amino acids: CASSWGGTDTQYF. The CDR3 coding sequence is TGTGCCAGCAGCTGGGGGGGGACAGATACGCAGTATTTT.

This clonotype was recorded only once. This CDR3 reads CASERTAQETQYF. DNA of the CDR3: TGTGCCAGCGAACGGACTGCACAAGAGACCCAGTACTTC. This chain connects TRBV3-1 to TRBJ2-5; maybe TRBD2 (5 bases). The germline V gene encodes CDR1 LGHDT and CDR2 YNNKEL (reference sequence). V dropped 8 bases and J dropped 2 bases, with 12 bases sitting between them. The CDR3 spans 13 residues.

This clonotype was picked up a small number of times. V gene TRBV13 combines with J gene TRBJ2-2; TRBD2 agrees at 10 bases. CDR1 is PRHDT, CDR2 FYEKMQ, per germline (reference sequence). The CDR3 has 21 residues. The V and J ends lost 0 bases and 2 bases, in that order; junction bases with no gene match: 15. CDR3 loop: CASSLGVWLAGDPTNTGELFF. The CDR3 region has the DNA TGTGCCAGCAGCTTAGGGGTATGGCTAGCGGGAGACCCGACAAACACCGGGGAGCTGTTTTTT. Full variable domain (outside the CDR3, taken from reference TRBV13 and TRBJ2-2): AAGVIQSPRHLIKEKRETATLKCYPIPRHDTVYWYQQGPGQDPQFLISFYEKMQSDKGSIPDRFSAQQFSDYHSELNMSSLELGDSALYFCASSLGVWLAGDPTNTGELFFGEGSRLTVL.

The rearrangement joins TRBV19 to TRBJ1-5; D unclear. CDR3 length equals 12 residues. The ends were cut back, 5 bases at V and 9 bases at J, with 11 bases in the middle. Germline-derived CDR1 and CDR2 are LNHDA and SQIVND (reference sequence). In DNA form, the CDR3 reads TGTGCCAGTAGTCCCCCCTTTCGGCCCCAGCATTTT. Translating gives CASSPPFRPQHF.

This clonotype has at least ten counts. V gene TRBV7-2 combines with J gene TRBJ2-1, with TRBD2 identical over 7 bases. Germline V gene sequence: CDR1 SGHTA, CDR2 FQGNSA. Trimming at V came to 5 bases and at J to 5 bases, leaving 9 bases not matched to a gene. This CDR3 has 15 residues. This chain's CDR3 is CASSLAGTIDNEQFF. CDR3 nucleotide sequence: TGTGCCAGCAGCCTGGCCGGGACTATAGACAATGAGCAGTTCTTC. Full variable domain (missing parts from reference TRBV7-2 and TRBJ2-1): GAGVSQSPSNKVTEKGKDVELRCDPISGHTALYWYRQSLGQGLEFLIYFQGNSAPDKSGLPSDRFSAERTGGSVSTLTIQRTQQEDSAVYLCASSLAGTIDNEQFFGPGTRLTVL.

In DNA, the CDR3 is TGTGCCAGCAGCTTAGTGGCGGGAGCAGGCGAGCAGTACTTC. Residues: CASSLVAGAGEQYF. The gene calls are TRBV7-9 and TRBJ2-7; 7 bases are a match to TRBD2. The CDR3 extends over 14 amino acids. The V gene's germline CDR1 is SEHNR and CDR2 FQNEAQ (reference sequence). Germline trimming cut 1 base from V and 6 bases from J; bases unmatched to any gene: 6. The full variable domain, in which reference TRBV7-9 and TRBJ2-7 provide the parts outside the CDR3, is DTGVSQNPRHKITKRGQNVTFRCDPISEHNRLYWYRQTLGQGPEFLTYFQNEAQLEKSRLLSDRFSAERPKGSFSTLEIQRTEQGDSAMYLCASSLVAGAGEQYFGPGTRLTVT.

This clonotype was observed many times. CDR3 nucleotide sequence: TGTGCCAGCAGCTTAAGGGGTTCAGGAAACACCATATATTTT. Encoded protein: CASSLRGSGNTIYF. This chain uses TRBV7-8 with TRBJ1-3, with D possibly TRBD1 on 5 matching bases. V was clipped by 2 bases and J by 4 bases, with 9 bases between them. From germline, CDR1 is SGHVS and CDR2 FQNEAQ. The CDR3 totals 14 residues.

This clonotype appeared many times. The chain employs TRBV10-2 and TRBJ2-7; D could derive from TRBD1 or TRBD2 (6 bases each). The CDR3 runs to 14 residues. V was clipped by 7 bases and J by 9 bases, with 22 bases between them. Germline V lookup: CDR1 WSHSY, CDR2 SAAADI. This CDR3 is CASIPFIVEGGQYF. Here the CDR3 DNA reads TGCGCCAGCATTCCCTTCATTGTCGAGGGGGGGCAGTACTTC.

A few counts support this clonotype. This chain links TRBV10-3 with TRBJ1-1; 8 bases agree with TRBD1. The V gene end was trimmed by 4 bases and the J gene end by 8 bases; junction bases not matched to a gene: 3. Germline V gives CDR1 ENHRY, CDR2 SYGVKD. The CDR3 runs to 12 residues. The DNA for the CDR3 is TGTGCCATCAGTGGCGCAGGGGGCGAAGCTTTCTTT. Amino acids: CAISGAGGEAFF.

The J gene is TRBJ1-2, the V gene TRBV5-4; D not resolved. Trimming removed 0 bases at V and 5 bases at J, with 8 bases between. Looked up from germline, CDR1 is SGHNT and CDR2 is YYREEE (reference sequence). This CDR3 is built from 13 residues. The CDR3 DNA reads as TGTGCCAGCAGCTTGGTCTCCGAATATGGCTACACCTTC. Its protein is CASSLVSEYGYTF. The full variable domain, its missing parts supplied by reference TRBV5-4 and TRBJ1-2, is ETGVTQSPTHLIKTRGQQVTLRCSSQSGHNTVSWYQQALGQGPQFIFQYYREEENGRGNFPPRFSGLQFPNYSSELNVNALELDDSALYLCASSLVSEYGYTFGSGTRLTVV.

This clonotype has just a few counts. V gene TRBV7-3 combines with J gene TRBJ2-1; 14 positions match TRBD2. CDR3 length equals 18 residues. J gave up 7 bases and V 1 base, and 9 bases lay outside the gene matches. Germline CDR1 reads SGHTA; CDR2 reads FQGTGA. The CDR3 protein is CASSLNKPGLAGANEQFF. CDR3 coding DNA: TGTGCCAGCAGCTTAAATAAGCCGGGACTAGCGGGAGCGAATGAGCAGTTCTTC.

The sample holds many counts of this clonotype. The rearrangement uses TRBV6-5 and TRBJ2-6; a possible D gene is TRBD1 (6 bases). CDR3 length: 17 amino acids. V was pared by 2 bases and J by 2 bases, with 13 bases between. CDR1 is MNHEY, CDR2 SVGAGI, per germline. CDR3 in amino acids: CASSYKGDPAGANVLTF. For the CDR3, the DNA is TGTGCCAGCAGTTACAAGGGGGACCCCGCTGGGGCCAACGTCCTGACTTTC.

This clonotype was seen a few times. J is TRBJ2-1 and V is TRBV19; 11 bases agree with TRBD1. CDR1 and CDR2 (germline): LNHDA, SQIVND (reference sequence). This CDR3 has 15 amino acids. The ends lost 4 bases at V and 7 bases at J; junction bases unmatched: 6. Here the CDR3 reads CASSTRDRGFNEQFF. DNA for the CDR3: TGTGCCAGTAGTACACGGGACAGGGGGTTTAATGAGCAGTTCTTC.

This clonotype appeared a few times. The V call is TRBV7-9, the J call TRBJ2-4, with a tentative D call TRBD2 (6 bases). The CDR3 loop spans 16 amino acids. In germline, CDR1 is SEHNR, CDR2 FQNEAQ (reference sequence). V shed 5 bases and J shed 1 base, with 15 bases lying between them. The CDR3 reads CASSPFTGVAKNIQYF. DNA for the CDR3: TGTGCCAGCAGCCCTTTCACGGGGGTGGCCAAAAACATTCAGTACTTC.

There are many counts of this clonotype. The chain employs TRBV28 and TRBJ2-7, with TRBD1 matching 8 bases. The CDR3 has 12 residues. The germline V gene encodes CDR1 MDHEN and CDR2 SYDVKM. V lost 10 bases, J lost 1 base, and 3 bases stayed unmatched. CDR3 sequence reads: CATRQGSYEQYF. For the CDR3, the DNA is TGTGCCACTAGACAGGGGTCCTACGAGCAGTACTTC.

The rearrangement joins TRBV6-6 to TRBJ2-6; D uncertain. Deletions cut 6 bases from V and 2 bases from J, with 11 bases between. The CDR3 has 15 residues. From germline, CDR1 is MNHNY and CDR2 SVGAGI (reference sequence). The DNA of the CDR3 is TGTGCCAGCAGCCGAGCCGTACCTGGGGCCAACGTCCTGACTTTC. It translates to CASSRAVPGANVLTF.

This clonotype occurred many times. DNA for the CDR3: TGTGCCAGCAGCTTCCACGACTCCCATTTAGCCAAAAACATTCAGTACTTC. This encodes CASSFHDSHLAKNIQYF. The V and J genes are TRBV7-9 and TRBJ2-4, with D hard to call. From germline, CDR1 is SEHNR and CDR2 FQNEAQ (reference sequence). CDR3 size: 17 residues. Trimming stripped 3 bases from V and 0 bases from J, with 15 bases between.